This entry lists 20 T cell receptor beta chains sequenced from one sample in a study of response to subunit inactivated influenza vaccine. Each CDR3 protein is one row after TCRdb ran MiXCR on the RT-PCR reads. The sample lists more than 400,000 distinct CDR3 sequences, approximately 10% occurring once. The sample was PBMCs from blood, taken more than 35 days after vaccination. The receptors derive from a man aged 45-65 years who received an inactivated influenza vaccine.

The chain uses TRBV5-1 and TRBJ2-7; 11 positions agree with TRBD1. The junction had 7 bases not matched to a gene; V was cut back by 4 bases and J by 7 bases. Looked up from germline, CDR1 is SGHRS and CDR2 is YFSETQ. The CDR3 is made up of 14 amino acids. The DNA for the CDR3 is TGCGCCAGCAGCCCCCGGGGACAGGGGGTTGAGCAGTACTTC. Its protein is CASSPRGQGVEQYF.

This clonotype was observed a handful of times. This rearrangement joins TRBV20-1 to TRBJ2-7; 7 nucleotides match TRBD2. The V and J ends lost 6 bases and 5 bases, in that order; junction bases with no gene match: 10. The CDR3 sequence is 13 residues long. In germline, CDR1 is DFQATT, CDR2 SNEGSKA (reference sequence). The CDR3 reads CSATGLRSDEQYF. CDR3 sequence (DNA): TGCAGTGCAACGGGACTAAGATCGGACGAGCAGTACTTC.

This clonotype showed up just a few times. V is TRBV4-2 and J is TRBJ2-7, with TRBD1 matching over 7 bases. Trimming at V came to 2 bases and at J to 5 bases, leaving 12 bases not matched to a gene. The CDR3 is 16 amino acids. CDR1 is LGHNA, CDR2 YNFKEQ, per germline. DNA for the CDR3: TGTGCCAGCAGCCAACCTAACGGACAGGTCGGCCACGAGCAGTACTTC. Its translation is CASSQPNGQVGHEQYF.

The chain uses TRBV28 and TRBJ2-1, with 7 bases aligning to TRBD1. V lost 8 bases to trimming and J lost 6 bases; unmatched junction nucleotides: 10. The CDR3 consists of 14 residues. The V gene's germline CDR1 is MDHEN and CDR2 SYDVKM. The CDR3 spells CASVRDSITNEQFF. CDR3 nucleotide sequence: TGTGCCAGCGTTCGGGACAGTATAACCAATGAGCAGTTCTTC.

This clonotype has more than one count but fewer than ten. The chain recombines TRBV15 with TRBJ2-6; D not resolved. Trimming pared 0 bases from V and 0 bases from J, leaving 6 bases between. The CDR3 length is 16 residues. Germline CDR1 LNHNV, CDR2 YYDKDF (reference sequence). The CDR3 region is CATSRDLLSGANVLTF. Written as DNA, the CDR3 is TGTGCCACCAGCAGAGACCTACTCTCTGGGGCCAACGTCCTGACTTTC.

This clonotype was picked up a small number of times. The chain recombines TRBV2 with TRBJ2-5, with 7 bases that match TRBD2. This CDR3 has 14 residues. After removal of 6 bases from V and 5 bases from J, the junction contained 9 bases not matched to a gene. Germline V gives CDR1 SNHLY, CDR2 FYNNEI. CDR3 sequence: CASRARAGWETQYF. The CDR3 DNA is TGTGCCAGCAGAGCTAGAGCGGGGTGGGAGACCCAGTACTTC.

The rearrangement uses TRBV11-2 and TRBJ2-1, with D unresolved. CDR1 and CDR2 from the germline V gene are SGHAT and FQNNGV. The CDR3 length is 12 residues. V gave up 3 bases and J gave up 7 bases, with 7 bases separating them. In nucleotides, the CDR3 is TGTGCCAGCAGCTTGACCCCGAATGAGCAGTTCTTC. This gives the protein CASSLTPNEQFF.

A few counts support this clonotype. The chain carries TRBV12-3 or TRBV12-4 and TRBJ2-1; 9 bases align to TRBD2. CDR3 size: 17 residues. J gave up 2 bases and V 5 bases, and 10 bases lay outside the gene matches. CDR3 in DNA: TGTGCCAGCAGTAGAAAAGGTAGCGGGGGCCCCTACAATGAGCAGTTCTTC. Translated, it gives CASSRKGSGGPYNEQFF.

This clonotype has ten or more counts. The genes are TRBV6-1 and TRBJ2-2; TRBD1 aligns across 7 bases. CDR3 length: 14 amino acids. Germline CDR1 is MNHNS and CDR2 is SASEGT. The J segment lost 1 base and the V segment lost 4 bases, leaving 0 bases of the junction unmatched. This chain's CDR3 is CASSGTGNTGELFF. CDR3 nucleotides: TGTGCCAGCAGTGGGACAGGGAACACCGGGGAGCTGTTTTTT.

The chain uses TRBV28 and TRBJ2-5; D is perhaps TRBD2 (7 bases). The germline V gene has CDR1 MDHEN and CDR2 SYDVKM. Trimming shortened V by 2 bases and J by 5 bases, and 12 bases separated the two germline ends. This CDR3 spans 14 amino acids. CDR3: CASSLGGASETQYF. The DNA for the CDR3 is TGTGCCAGCAGTTTAGGGGGGGCTTCGGAGACCCAGTACTTC.

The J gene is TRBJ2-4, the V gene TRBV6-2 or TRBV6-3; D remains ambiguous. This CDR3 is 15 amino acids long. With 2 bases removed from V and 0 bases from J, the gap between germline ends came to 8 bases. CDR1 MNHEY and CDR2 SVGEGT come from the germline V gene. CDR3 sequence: CASSYDLIAKNIQYF. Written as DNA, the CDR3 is TGTGCCAGCAGTTACGATTTAATAGCCAAAAACATTCAGTACTTC.

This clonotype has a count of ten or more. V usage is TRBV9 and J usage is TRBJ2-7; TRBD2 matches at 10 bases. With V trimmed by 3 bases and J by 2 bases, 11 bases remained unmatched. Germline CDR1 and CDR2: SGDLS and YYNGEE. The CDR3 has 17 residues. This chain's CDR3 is CASSEGTSAKGPYEQYF. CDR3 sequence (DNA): TGTGCCAGCAGCGAAGGGACTAGCGCTAAAGGACCCTACGAGCAGTACTTC.

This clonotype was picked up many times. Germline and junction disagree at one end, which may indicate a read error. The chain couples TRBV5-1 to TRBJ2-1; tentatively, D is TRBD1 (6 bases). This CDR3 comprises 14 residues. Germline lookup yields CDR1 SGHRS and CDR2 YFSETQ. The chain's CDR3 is CASGFGTGSFEQFF. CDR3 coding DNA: TGCGCCAGCGGCTTCGGCACAGGGTCATTTGAGCAGTTCTTC.

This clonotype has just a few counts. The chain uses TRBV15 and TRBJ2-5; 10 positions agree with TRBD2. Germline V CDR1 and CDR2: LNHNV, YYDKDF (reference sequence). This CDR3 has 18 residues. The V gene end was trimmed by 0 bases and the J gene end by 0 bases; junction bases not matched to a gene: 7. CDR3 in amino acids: CATSRDIWLAGDQETQYF. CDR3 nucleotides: TGTGCCACCAGCAGAGATATTTGGCTAGCGGGGGACCAAGAGACCCAGTACTTC.

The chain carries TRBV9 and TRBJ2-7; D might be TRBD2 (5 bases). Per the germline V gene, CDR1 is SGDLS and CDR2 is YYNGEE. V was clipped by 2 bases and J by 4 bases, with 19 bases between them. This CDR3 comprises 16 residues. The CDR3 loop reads CASSVQPEPSPYEQYF. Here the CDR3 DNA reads TGTGCCAGCAGCGTCCAGCCGGAGCCTAGCCCATACGAGCAGTACTTC.

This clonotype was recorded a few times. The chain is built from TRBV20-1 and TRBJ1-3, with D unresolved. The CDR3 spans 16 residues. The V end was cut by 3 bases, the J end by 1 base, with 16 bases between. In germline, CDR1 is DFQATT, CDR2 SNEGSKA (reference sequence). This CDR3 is CSASGGRGISGNTIYF. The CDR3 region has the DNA TGCAGTGCTAGTGGCGGGCGGGGAATTTCTGGAAACACCATATATTTT.

The CDR3 spells CASSLEAGRAWGEQFF. The DNA for the CDR3 is TGTGCCAGCAGCTTAGAGGCGGGGAGGGCCTGGGGTGAGCAGTTCTTC. The chain joins TRBV7-6 to TRBJ2-1; 7 bases align to TRBD2. CDR1 and CDR2 from the germline V gene are SGHVS and FNYEAQ. The trim removed 1 base at V and 9 bases at J, leaving 12 bases unmatched. This CDR3 contains 16 residues.

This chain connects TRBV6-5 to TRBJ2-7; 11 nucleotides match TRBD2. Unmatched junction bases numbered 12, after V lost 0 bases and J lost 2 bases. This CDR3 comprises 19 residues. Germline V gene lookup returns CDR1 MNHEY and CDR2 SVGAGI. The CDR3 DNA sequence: TGTGCCAGCAGTTACTCGACGGGCAGGGGACTAGCGGATACCTACGAGCAGTACTTC. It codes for CASSYSTGRGLADTYEQYF.

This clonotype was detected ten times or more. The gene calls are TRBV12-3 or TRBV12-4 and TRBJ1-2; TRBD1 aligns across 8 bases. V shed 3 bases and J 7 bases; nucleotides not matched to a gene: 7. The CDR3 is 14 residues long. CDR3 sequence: CASSLSGGGSGYTF. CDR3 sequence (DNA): TGTGCCAGCAGTTTGTCAGGGGGCGGAAGTGGCTACACCTTC.

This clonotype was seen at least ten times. CDR3 DNA: TGCGCCAGCAATATAGGGCAGGGAGGACACGAGCAGTACTTC. Translating it yields CASNIGQGGHEQYF. V gene TRBV4-1 combines with J gene TRBJ2-7, with D perhaps matching TRBD2 (6 bases). Germline V gene sequence: CDR1 MGHRA, CDR2 YSYEKL. The CDR3 is 14 residues long. The V end lost 7 bases, the J end lost 5 bases, and 18 bases lay between the germline ends.